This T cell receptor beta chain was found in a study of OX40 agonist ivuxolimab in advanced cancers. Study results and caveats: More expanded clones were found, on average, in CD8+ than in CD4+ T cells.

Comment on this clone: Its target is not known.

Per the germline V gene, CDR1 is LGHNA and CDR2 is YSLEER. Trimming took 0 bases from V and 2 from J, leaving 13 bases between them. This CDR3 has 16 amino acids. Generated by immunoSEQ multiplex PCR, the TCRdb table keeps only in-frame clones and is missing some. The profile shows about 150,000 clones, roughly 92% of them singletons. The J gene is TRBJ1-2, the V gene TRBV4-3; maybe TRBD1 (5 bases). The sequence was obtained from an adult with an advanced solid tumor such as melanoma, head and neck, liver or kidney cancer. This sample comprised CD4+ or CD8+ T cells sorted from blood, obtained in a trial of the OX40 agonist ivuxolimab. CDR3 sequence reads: CASSQEVRGGNYGYTF. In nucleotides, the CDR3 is TGCGCCAGCAGCCAAGAGGTACGGGGGGGGAACTATGGCTACACCTTC.